Listed below are T cell receptor beta chains from one sample, sequenced in a study of CD8 T cells in Susac syndrome. TCRdb analysed the immunoSEQ multiplex PCR reads with MiXCR anew, one entry per CDR3 protein. The sample carries fewer than 350,000 distinct CDR3 sequences, roughly 85% recorded once. Sequencing was performed on CD8+ T cells from PBMCs. The receptors were sampled from a human donor with multiple sclerosis. CDR3s include the opening cysteine and the closing phenylalanine or tryptophan. The order of the fields is J gene, V gene, clone size, D gene, CDR3 protein, CDR3 DNA. A D gene is named only where the DNA matches it firmly. For some rows the clone size is stated as once, few or many, or as a class when expanded; others skip it.

j_call: TRBJ2-7
v_call: TRBV11-2
clone_size: -
d_call: TRBD2
cdr3_aa: CASSLGRPGLAETGSYEQYF
cdr3_nt: TGTGCCAGCAGCTTAGGTAGACCGGGACTAGCGGAGACCGGGTCCTACGAGCAGTACTTC

j_call: TRBJ1-2
v_call: TRBV28
clone_size: -
d_call: -
cdr3_aa: CASSLGVEAYYGYTF
cdr3_nt: TGTGCCAGCAGTCTGGGGGTAGAGGCCTACTATGGCTACACCTTC

j_call: TRBJ2-1
v_call: TRBV4-3
clone_size: -
d_call: -
cdr3_aa: CASSQMDLYNEQFF
cdr3_nt: TGCGCCAGCAGCCAAATGGACCTCTACAATGAGCAGTTCTTC

j_call: TRBJ2-1
v_call: TRBV27
clone_size: -
d_call: -
cdr3_aa: CASSSTGVGSNEQFF
cdr3_nt: TGTGCCAGCAGTTCTACGGGAGTTGGAAGCAATGAGCAGTTCTTC

j_call: TRBJ2-3
v_call: TRBV29-1
clone_size: -
d_call: TRBD2
cdr3_aa: CSVDGGTSGLAGDTQYF
cdr3_nt: TGCAGCGTCGATGGGGGGACTAGCGGTCTAGCAGGAGATACGCAGTATTTT

j_call: TRBJ2-5
v_call: TRBV27
clone_size: -
d_call: -
cdr3_aa: CASSLRLVLGETQYF
cdr3_nt: TGTGCCAGCAGTTTACGGCTAGTTCTGGGGGAGACCCAGTACTTC

j_call: TRBJ2-3
v_call: TRBV29-1
clone_size: -
d_call: TRBD2
cdr3_aa: CSVAGLAVVEPQYF
cdr3_nt: TGCAGCGTTGCGGGACTAGCGGTAGTAGAGCCGCAGTATTTT

j_call: TRBJ2-7
v_call: TRBV7-9
clone_size: -
d_call: -
cdr3_aa: CASSLDKGSYEQYF
cdr3_nt: TGTGCCAGCAGCTTAGATAAAGGGTCCTACGAGCAGTACTTC

j_call: TRBJ2-7
v_call: TRBV27
clone_size: few
d_call: -
cdr3_aa: CASRRDQGSYEQYF
cdr3_nt: TGTGCCAGCAGGAGAGATCAGGGGTCCTACGAGCAGTACTTC

j_call: TRBJ2-1
v_call: TRBV9
clone_size: -
d_call: TRBD2
cdr3_aa: CASSPRTSGSSYNEQFF
cdr3_nt: TGTGCCAGCAGCCCCCGGACTAGCGGGAGCTCCTACAATGAGCAGTTCTTC

j_call: TRBJ2-1
v_call: TRBV27
clone_size: -
d_call: -
cdr3_aa: CASSLSMGAAYNEQFF
cdr3_nt: TGTGCCAGCAGTTTATCGATGGGGGCCGCATACAATGAGCAGTTCTTC

j_call: TRBJ2-1
v_call: TRBV6-1
clone_size: -
d_call: TRBD2
cdr3_aa: CASRPLLAGNHNEQFF
cdr3_nt: TGTGCCAGCAGGCCCCTGCTAGCGGGGAATCACAATGAGCAGTTCTTC

j_call: TRBJ1-4
v_call: TRBV6-5
clone_size: once
d_call: TRBD1
cdr3_aa: CASSQDREGEKLFF
cdr3_nt: TGTGCCAGCAGCCAGGACAGGGAGGGCGAAAAACTGTTTTTT

j_call: TRBJ2-1
v_call: TRBV27
clone_size: once
d_call: -
cdr3_aa: CASSPLFGEQFF
cdr3_nt: TGTGCCAGCAGCCCCCTCTTCGGTGAGCAGTTCTTC

j_call: TRBJ2-6
v_call: TRBV5-1
clone_size: -
d_call: TRBD1
cdr3_aa: CASRQGASVSGANVLTF
cdr3_nt: TGCGCCAGCCGACAGGGGGCGTCTGTCTCTGGGGCCAACGTCCTGACTTTC

j_call: TRBJ2-7
v_call: TRBV30
clone_size: -
d_call: TRBD2
cdr3_aa: CAWSALAGGYEQYF
cdr3_nt: TGTGCCTGGAGCGCCCTCGCGGGGGGCTACGAGCAGTACTTC

j_call: TRBJ2-3
v_call: TRBV30
clone_size: -
d_call: -
cdr3_aa: CAWRGTPPDTQYF
cdr3_nt: TGTGCCTGGAGGGGCACCCCGCCCGATACGCAGTATTTT

j_call: TRBJ2-7
v_call: TRBV20-1
clone_size: once
d_call: TRBD2
cdr3_aa: CSARDGTSGRYEQYF
cdr3_nt: TGCAGTGCTAGAGATGGCACTAGCGGGAGATACGAGCAGTACTTC

j_call: TRBJ2-1
v_call: TRBV27
clone_size: -
d_call: -
cdr3_aa: CASSLLGGNEQFF
cdr3_nt: TGTGCCAGCAGTTTGTTGGGGGGCAATGAGCAGTTCTTC

j_call: TRBJ2-2
v_call: TRBV25-1
clone_size: -
d_call: TRBD1
cdr3_aa: CASEGQGYTGELFF
cdr3_nt: TGTGCCAGCGAGGGACAGGGCTACACCGGGGAGCTGTTTTTT

j_call: TRBJ2-7
v_call: TRBV6-5
clone_size: -
d_call: TRBD1
cdr3_aa: CASSYYGQGSYEQYF
cdr3_nt: TGTGCCAGCAGTTACTACGGACAGGGTTCCTACGAGCAGTACTTC

j_call: TRBJ2-7
v_call: TRBV6-2/TRBV6-3
clone_size: few
d_call: TRBD1
cdr3_aa: CASSRQGLSEQYF
cdr3_nt: TGTGCCAGCAGCCGACAGGGGTTGAGCGAGCAGTACTTC

j_call: TRBJ2-2
v_call: TRBV27
clone_size: -
d_call: TRBD2
cdr3_aa: CASSLTTSVTGLTGELFF
cdr3_nt: TGTGCCAGCAGTTTAACCACTAGCGTCACGGGCCTCACCGGGGAGCTGTTTTTT

j_call: TRBJ1-1
v_call: TRBV19
clone_size: -
d_call: -
cdr3_aa: CASRQGIGAFF
cdr3_nt: TGTGCCAGTCGGCAGGGGATCGGAGCTTTCTTT

j_call: TRBJ2-3
v_call: TRBV9
clone_size: -
d_call: -
cdr3_aa: CASSGTVTDTQYF
cdr3_nt: TGTGCCAGCAGCGGGACAGTGACAGATACGCAGTATTTT

j_call: TRBJ1-4
v_call: TRBV20-1
clone_size: -
d_call: -
cdr3_aa: CSARDRGGDEKLFF
cdr3_nt: TGCAGTGCTAGAGATCGCGGGGGGGATGAAAAACTGTTTTTT

j_call: TRBJ2-7
v_call: TRBV20-1
clone_size: -
d_call: TRBD2
cdr3_aa: CSAREVAGGYEQYF
cdr3_nt: TGCAGTGCTAGAGAGGTAGCGGGAGGGTACGAGCAGTACTTC